These 3 T cell receptor beta chains share one sample of origin, sequenced in a study of T cell responses to AZD1222 COVID-19 vaccine. The table came from immunoSEQ multiplex PCR; TCRdb's copy has only in-frame clones and leaves some out. The data show about 130,000 clones, about 90% seen once. The material was peripheral blood, obtained on day 0 of AZD1222 vaccination. These receptors were obtained from an adult in good health.

This clone was counted a few times. The genes are TRBV7-9 and TRBJ1-1; D call uncertain. CDR1 SEHNR and CDR2 FQNEAQ come from the germline V gene (reference sequence). Trimming cost V 6 bases and J 10 bases, with 18 bases left between them. The CDR3 spans 13 residues. CDR3 amino acids: CASRPDSPWGAFF. CDR3 coding DNA: TGTGCCAGCAGGCCAGACTCCCCCTGGGGAGCTTTCTTT.

The chain has TRBV6-1 and TRBJ2-7; TRBD2 might be the D (5 bases). The CDR3 is 15 amino acids. V was cut by 0 bases and J by 3 bases, with 12 bases left in between. Germline CDR1 and CDR2: MNHNS and SASEGT. CDR3: CASSEAGGVHYEQYF. CDR3 nucleotide sequence: TGTGCCAGCAGTGAAGCTGGAGGAGTCCACTACGAGCAGTACTTC.

This clone was counted a single time. The chain recombines TRBV27 with TRBJ2-2, with 9 positions matching TRBD2. CDR1 and CDR2 (germline): MNHEY, SMNVEV (reference sequence). J was trimmed by 3 bases and V by 6 bases; bases with no gene match: 11. This CDR3 has 17 residues. This chain's CDR3 is CASSLYSGRGYTGELFF. The CDR3 DNA is TGTGCCAGCAGCCTATATAGCGGGAGAGGGTACACCGGGGAGCTGTTTTTT.